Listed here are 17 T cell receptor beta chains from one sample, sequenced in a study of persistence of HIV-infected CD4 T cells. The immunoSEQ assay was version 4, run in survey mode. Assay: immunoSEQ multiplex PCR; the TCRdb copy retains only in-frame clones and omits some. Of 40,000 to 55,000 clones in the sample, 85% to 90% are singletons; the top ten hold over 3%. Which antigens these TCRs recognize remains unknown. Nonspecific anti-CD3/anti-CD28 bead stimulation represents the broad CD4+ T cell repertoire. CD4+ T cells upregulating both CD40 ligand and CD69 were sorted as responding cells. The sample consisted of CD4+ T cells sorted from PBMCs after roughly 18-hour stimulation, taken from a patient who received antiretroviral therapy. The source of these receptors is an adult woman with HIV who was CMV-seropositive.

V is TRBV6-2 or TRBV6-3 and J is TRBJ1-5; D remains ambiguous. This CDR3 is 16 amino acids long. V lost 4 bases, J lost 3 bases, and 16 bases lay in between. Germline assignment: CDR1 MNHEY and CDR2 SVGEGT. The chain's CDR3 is CASSSGERSFNQPQHF. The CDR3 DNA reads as TGTGCCAGCAGTTCCGGAGAGCGCTCTTTCAATCAGCCCCAGCATTTT.

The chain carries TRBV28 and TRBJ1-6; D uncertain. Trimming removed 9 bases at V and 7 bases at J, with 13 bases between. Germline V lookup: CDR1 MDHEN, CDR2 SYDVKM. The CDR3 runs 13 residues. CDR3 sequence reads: CASHRRANSPLHF. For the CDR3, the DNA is TGTGCCAGTCATCGGAGGGCCAATTCACCCCTCCACTTT.

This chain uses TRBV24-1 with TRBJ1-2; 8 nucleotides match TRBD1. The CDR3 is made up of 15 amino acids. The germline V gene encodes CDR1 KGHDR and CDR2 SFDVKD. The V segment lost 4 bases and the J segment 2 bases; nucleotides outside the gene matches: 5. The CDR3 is CATSDPDRANYGYTF. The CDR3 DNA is TGTGCCACCAGTGACCCGGACAGGGCGAACTATGGCTACACCTTC.

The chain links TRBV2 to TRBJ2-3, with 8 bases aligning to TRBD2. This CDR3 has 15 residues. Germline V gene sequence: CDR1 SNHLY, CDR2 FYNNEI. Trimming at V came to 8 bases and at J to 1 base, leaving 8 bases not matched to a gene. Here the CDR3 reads CASRSIAGRTDTQYF. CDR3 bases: TGTGCCAGCCGCAGCATAGCGGGGCGCACAGATACGCAGTATTTT.

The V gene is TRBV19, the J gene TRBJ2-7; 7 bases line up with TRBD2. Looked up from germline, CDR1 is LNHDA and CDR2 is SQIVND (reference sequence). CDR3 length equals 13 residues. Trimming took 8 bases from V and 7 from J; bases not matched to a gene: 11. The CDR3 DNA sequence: TGTGCCAGTGCCGGGACCCCCGGGGGGGAGCAGTACTTC. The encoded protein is CASAGTPGGEQYF.

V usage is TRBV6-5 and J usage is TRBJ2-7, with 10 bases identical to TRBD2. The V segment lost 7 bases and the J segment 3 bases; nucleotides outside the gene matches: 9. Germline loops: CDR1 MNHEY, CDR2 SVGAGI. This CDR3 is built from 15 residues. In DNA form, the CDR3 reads TGTGCCAGCACCGGCCCACTAGCGGGAAACTACGAGCAGTACTTC. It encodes CASTGPLAGNYEQYF.

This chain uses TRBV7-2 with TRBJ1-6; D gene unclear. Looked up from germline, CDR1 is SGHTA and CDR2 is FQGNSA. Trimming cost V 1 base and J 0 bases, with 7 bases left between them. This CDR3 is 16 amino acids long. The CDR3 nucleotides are TGTGCCAGCAGCTTAGGAGGGAGCTCCTATAATTCACCCCTCCACTTT. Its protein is CASSLGGSSYNSPLHF.

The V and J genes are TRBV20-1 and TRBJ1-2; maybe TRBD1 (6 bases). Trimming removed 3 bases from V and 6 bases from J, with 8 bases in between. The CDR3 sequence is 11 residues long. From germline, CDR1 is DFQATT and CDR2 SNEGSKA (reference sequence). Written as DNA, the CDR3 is TGCAGTGCTAGGGACAGAAATGGCTACACCTTC. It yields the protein CSARDRNGYTF.

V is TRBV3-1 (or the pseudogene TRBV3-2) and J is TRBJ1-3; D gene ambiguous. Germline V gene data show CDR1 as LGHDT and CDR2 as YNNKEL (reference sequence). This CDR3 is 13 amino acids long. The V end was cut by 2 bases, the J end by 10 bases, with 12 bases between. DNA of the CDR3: TGTGCCAGCAGCCAATCAAACCTTCTTACCATATATTTT. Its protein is CASSQSNLLTIYF.

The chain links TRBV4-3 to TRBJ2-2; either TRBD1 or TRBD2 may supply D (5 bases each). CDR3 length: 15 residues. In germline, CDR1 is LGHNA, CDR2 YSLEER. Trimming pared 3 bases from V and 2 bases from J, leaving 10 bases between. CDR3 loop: CASSHPGRNTGELFF. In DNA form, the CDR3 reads TGCGCCAGCAGCCATCCGGGGCGAAACACCGGGGAGCTGTTTTTT.

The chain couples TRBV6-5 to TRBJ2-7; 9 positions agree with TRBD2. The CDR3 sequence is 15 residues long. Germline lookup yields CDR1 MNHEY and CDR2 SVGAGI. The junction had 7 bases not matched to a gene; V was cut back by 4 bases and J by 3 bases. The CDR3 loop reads CASSSISGRGYEQYF. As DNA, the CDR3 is TGTGCCAGCAGTTCTATTAGCGGGAGAGGCTACGAGCAGTACTTC.

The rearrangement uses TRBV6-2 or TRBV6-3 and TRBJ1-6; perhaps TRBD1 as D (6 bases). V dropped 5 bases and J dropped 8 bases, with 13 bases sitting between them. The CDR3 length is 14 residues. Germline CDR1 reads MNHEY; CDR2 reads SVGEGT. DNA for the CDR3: TGTGCCAGCAGTCCACAGGGAGGGGATTCACCCCTCCACTTT. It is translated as CASSPQGGDSPLHF.

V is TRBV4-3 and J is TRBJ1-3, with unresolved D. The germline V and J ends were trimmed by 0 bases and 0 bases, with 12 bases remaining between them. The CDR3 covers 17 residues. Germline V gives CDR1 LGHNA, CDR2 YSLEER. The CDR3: CASSQDRFEVSGNTIYF. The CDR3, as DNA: TGCGCCAGCAGCCAAGATCGTTTCGAAGTCTCTGGAAACACCATATATTTT.

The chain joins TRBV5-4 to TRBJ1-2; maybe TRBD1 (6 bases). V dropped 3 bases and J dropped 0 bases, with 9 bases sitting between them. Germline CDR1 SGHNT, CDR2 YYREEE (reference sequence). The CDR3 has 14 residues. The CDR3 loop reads CASSWTEANYGYTF. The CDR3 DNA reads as TGTGCCAGCAGCTGGACAGAAGCTAACTATGGCTACACCTTC.

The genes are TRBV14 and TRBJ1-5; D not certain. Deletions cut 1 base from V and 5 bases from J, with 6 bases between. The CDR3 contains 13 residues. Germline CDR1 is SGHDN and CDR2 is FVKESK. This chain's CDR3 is CASSQGRDQPQHF. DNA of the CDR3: TGTGCCAGCAGCCAAGGACGGGATCAGCCCCAGCATTTT. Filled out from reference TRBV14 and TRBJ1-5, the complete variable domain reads EAGVTQFPSHSVIEKGQTVTLRCDPISGHDNLYWYRRVMGKEIKFLLHFVKESKQDESGMPNNRFLAERTGGTYSTLKVQPAELEDSGVYFCASSQGRDQPQHFGDGTRLSIL.

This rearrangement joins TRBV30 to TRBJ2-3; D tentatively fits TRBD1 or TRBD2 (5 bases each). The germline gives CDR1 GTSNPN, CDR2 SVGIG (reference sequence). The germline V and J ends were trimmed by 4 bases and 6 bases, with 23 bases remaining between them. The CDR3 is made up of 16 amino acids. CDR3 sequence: CAWTLGVFGLGDTQYF. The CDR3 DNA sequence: TGTGCCTGGACCTTGGGGGTTTTCGGCCTGGGGGATACGCAGTATTTT.

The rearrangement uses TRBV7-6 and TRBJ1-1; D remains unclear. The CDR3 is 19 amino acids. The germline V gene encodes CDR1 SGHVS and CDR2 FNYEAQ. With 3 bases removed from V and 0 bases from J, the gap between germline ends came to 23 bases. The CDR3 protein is CASSLNPVRTASMNTEAFF. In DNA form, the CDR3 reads TGTGCCAGCAGCTTGAACCCTGTCAGAACAGCCTCCATGAACACTGAAGCTTTCTTT.